This T cell receptor (beta chain) stems from a study of shared clonotypes between healthy human individuals. Turning to the study itself: Participating donors consisted of a couple of women and three men aged 18 to 49.

CD45RO-negative CD8 cells positively selected for CCR7 made up the naive population, which excluded terminally differentiated effector memory CD45RA+ cells. This clone was seen once. Other DNA sequences of this sample code for an identical CDR3. How the authors handled the data: Filtering was not the same, since immunoSEQ gave junction-only sequences without quality scores. The method was immunoSEQ multiplex PCR; TCRdb's version includes in-frame clones alone and lacks a portion of them. That table is the source of V, J and clone size, and D and trimming were worked out from the DNA. The data show about 2,200,000 clones, 85% to 95% seen once. The CDR3 has 12 residues. Trimming took 5 bases from V and 4 from J; bases not matched to a gene: 1. Germline lookup yields CDR1 MNHEY and CDR2 SVGAGI.

The specimen was naive CD8+ T cells from PBMCs. This TCR was sampled from a man aged 18 to 29 in good health. Some clones in this sample may be carry-over from other donors' samples. V gene TRBV6-5 combines with J gene TRBJ1-2, with TRBD1 matching 7 bases. The CDR3 nucleotides are TGTGCCAGCAGTCCAGGGGGCTATGGCTACACCTTC. This codes for CASSPGGYGYTF.